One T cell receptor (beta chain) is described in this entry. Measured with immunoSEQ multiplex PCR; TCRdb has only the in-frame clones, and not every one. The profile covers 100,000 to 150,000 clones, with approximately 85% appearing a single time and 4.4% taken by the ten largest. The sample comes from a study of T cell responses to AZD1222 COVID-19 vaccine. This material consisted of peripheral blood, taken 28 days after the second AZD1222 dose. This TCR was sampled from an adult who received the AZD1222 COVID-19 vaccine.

The CDR3 region has the DNA TGTGCCAGCAGCGGGACACTTGCAACTAATGAAAAACTGTTTTTT. As protein: CASSGTLATNEKLFF. This chain uses TRBV5-5 with TRBJ1-4, with D tentatively TRBD1 (6 bases). The CDR3 spans 15 residues. Germline V CDR1 and CDR2: SGHKS, YYEKEE (reference sequence). Trimming stripped 4 bases from V and 0 bases from J, with 10 bases between.